The rows below give T cell receptor beta chains drawn from one sample of a study of T cell clonotyping in hematopoietic cell transplantation. Using immunoSEQ multiplex PCR, the repertoire was profiled, and TCRdb retains in-frame clones only, with some absent. Among around 7,500 clones, 90% to 95% were seen once, and the ten largest hold about 4.1%. The specimen comprised PBMCs, sampled 180 days after allogeneic stem cell transplant. The receptors originated from a female patient aged 50-60 years who had an allogeneic stem cell transplant from an unrelated donor, so the T cells may come from the graft donor. Some clones in this sample may be carry-over from other donors' samples. The CDR3 runs from the conserved cysteine through the conserved F or W. The order of the fields is CDR3 length, V gene, D gene, J gene, clone size, CDR3 protein, CDR3 DNA. D genes are given only for firm matches. Some rows have no size entry. The others give once, few or many, or a class for an expanded clone.

14	TRBV6-1	NA	TRBJ1-1	NA	CASAVGGLNTEAFF	TGTGCCTCCGCCGTGGGGGGCTTAAACACTGAAGCTTTCTTT
12	TRBV27	NA	TRBJ2-2	NA	CASSFRTGELFF	TGTGCCAGCAGTTTCCGTACCGGGGAGCTGTTTTTT
15	TRBV5-1	NA	TRBJ2-1	NA	CASSPLTNSYNEQFF	TGCGCCAGCAGCCCGCTTACCAACTCCTACAATGAGCAGTTCTTC
16	TRBV14	NA	TRBJ2-1	NA	CASSPLRGSPYNEQFF	TGTGCCAGCAGCCCCCTCCGGGGGTCTCCCTACAATGAGCAGTTCTTC
13	TRBV28	TRBD1	TRBJ1-2	NA	CASSFGQAYGYTF	TGTGCCAGCAGTTTCGGACAGGCCTATGGCTACACCTTC
11	TRBV2	NA	TRBJ1-4	NA	CASRRSEKLFF	TGTGCCAGCAGAAGAAGTGAAAAACTGTTTTTT
16	TRBV5-6	TRBD2	TRBJ2-4	NA	CASSGGAGGPRNIQYF	TGTGCCAGCAGCGGGGGCGCGGGGGGGCCTCGTAACATTCAGTACTTC
18	TRBV2	TRBD1	TRBJ1-6	NA	CASSWGGQGALRGSPLHF	TGTGCCAGCAGCTGGGGGGGGCAGGGGGCGCTCAGGGGGTCACCCCTCCACTTT
15	TRBV6-5	NA	TRBJ2-1	once	CASSYSAEKYNEQFF	TGTGCCAGCAGTTACTCGGCCGAAAAGTACAATGAGCAGTTCTTC
14	TRBV7-9	TRBD1	TRBJ2-5	once	CASSFGTGGETQYF	TGTGCCAGCAGCTTCGGGACAGGGGGAGAGACCCAGTACTTC
16	TRBV5-4	NA	TRBJ2-7	NA	CASSFTLVLSIYEQYF	TGTGCCAGCAGCTTTACACTAGTTCTAAGCATCTACGAGCAGTACTTC
13	TRBV5-1	NA	TRBJ1-1	few	CASSLELGTEAFF	TGCGCCAGCAGCTTGGAATTGGGCACTGAAGCTTTCTTT
14	TRBV6-1	TRBD1	TRBJ1-6	NA	CALDTGDSYSPLHF	TGTGCCCTAGACACCGGGGACAGTTATTCACCCCTCCACTTT
15	TRBV15	NA	TRBJ2-7	NA	CATSRGTSSSYEQYF	TGTGCCACCAGCAGAGGTACTTCTAGCTCCTACGAGCAGTACTTC
14	TRBV6-5	TRBD1	TRBJ2-2	NA	CASSYTGGTGELFF	TGTGCCAGCAGCTATACAGGGGGCACCGGGGAGCTGTTTTTT
17	TRBV11-2	TRBD1	TRBJ2-6	NA	CASSPGTGYSGANVLTF	TGTGCCAGCAGCCCCGGGACAGGGTACTCTGGGGCCAACGTCCTGACTTTC
14	TRBV2	NA	TRBJ2-2	NA	CASQKSSTTGELFF	TGTGCCAGCCAGAAATCCTCGACCACCGGGGAGCTGTTTTTT
11	TRBV11-2	NA	TRBJ2-3	NA	CASSLVHTQYF	TGTGCCAGCAGCTTAGTTCATACGCAGTATTTT
14	TRBV5-1	TRBD2	TRBJ2-5	NA	CASSQGTRGETQYF	TGCGCCAGCAGTCAGGGGACTAGGGGTGAGACCCAGTACTTC
12	TRBV5-6	NA	TRBJ2-2	NA	CASSLPAGELFF	TGTGCCAGCAGCTTGCCGGCCGGGGAGCTGTTTTTT
13	TRBV6-5	NA	TRBJ1-2	NA	CASSYSRWSGSSF	TGTGCCAGCAGTTACTCTCGTTGGTCGGGCTCATCCTTC
13	TRBV10-3	NA	TRBJ1-1	NA	CAISGGMNTEAFF	TGTGCCATCAGTGGGGGGATGAACACTGAAGCTTTCTTT
12	TRBV28	NA	TRBJ2-7	NA	CASSWVGYEQYF	TGTGCCAGCAGTTGGGTCGGCTACGAGCAGTACTTC
16	TRBV18	TRBD1	TRBJ2-7	NA	CASSPRGDRVSYEQYF	TGTGCCAGCTCACCACGAGGGGACAGAGTGTCCTACGAGCAGTACTTC
14	TRBV5-1	TRBD1	TRBJ2-1	NA	CASSLRGYGNEQFF	TGCGCCAGCAGCCTCAGGGGGTACGGTAATGAGCAGTTCTTC
18	TRBV5-1	TRBD2	TRBJ2-2	NA	CASSPRTSGSGNTGELFF	TGCGCCAGCAGCCCTAGGACTAGCGGGAGTGGGAACACCGGGGAGCTGTTTTTT
13	TRBV15	NA	TRBJ2-7	NA	CATSVGDSYEQYF	TGTGCCACCAGCGTAGGGGACTCCTACGAGCAGTACTTC
12	TRBV6-5	TRBD1	TRBJ2-1	NA	CASSPLRGEQFF	TGTGCCAGCAGTCCCCTCAGGGGGGAGCAGTTCTTC